This T cell receptor (beta chain) came from a study of OX40 agonist ivuxolimab in advanced cancers. Study-level information: Patients were treated with intravenous ivuxolimab, dosed at 0.01 to 10 mg/kg and infused every 2 weeks. Partial responses were observed in three patients, of whom one had hepatocellular carcinoma and two had cutaneous melanoma. Study observations and caveats: Low clonal expansion, among the lowest seen, marked partial responders at 0.1-3.0 mg/kg.

As to this clone: Antigen: not known.

Clones were read by immunoSEQ multiplex PCR, and TCRdb kept only the in-frame ones, dropping some. Counted here are roughly 50,000 clones, around 90% occurring once; the ten biggest clones make up 6% to 8%. The CDR3 is 14 amino acids. V was clipped by 3 bases and J by 4 bases, with 13 bases between them. The V gene's germline CDR1 is SEHNR and CDR2 FQNEAQ (reference sequence). This sequence was found in an adult with an advanced solid tumor such as melanoma, head and neck, liver or kidney cancer. The sample in question was CD4+ or CD8+ T cells sorted from blood, obtained in a trial of the OX40 agonist ivuxolimab. The chain uses TRBV7-9 and TRBJ2-7, with D unclear. The chain's CDR3 is CASSLPSRPYEQYV. As DNA, the CDR3 is TGTGCCAGCAGCTTGCCGAGCAGACCTTACGAGCAGTACGTC.